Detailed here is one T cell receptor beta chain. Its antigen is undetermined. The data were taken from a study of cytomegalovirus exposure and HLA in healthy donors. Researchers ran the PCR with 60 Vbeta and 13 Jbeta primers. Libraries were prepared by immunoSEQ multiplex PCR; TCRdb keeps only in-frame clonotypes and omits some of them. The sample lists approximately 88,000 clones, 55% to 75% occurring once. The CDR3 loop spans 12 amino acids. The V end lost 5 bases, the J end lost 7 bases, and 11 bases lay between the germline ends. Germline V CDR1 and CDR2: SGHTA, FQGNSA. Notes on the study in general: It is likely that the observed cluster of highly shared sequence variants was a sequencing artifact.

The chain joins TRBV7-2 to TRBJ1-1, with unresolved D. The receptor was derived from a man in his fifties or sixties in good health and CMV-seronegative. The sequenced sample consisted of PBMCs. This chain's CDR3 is CASSPQHLEAFF. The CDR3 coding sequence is TGTGCCAGCAGCCCACAACACCTTGAAGCTTTCTTT.